A single sample is the source of the 15 T cell receptor beta chains below, sequenced in a study of cytotoxic CD8 clonotypes in ibrutinib-treated CLL. TCRdb's table, derived via immunoSEQ multiplex PCR, lists solely in-frame clones and lacks some. The table records some 170,000 clones, nearly 90% of them present only once. This specimen consisted of PBMCs, obtained at disease progression, from a patient treated with ibrutinib. These receptors were taken from a human donor with chronic lymphocytic leukemia.

The chain couples TRBV28 to TRBJ2-7, with 7 positions matching TRBD2. The CDR3 is made up of 14 amino acids. Germline V gene lookup returns CDR1 MDHEN and CDR2 SYDVKM. The trim removed 4 bases at V and 6 bases at J, leaving 9 bases unmatched. CDR3 in DNA: TGTGCCAGCAGTTCCGGGACTAATGTGGGCGAGCAGTACTTC. Its protein is CASSSGTNVGEQYF.

This rearrangement joins TRBV28 to TRBJ2-5; 12 nucleotides match TRBD1. The V gene's germline CDR1 is MDHEN and CDR2 SYDVKM. Losses at the gene ends were 5 bases for V and 5 bases for J; bases not matched to a gene: 6. The CDR3 is 15 amino acids. CDR3 amino acids: CASSPGQGALETQYF. DNA of the CDR3: TGTGCCAGCAGTCCGGGACAGGGGGCTTTGGAGACCCAGTACTTC.

The chain is built from TRBV4-1 and TRBJ1-5; a weak D match, TRBD1 (5 bases). This CDR3 is 16 amino acids long. V was shortened by 4 bases and J by 3 bases, with 16 bases between the two germline ends. In germline, CDR1 is MGHRA, CDR2 YSYEKL. CDR3 sequence reads: CASSPRGGNNNQPQHF. DNA for the CDR3: TGCGCCAGCAGCCCCCGGGGGGGTAATAACAATCAGCCCCAGCATTTT.

The chain uses TRBV5-6 and TRBJ1-5, with D possibly TRBD1 on 5 matching bases. The CDR3 is made up of 15 amino acids. V was pared by 0 bases and J by 2 bases, with 9 bases between. Germline assignment: CDR1 SGHDT and CDR2 YYEEEE. The CDR3 reads CASSLAGGGNQPQHF. In nucleotides, the CDR3 is TGTGCCAGCAGCTTGGCCGGGGGGGGCAATCAGCCCCAGCATTTT.

The chain combines TRBV5-4 with TRBJ1-3; TRBD1 agrees at 7 bases. V lost 0 bases, J lost 2 bases, and 5 bases stayed unmatched. The CDR3 loop spans 16 amino acids. CDR1 is SGHNT and CDR2 is YYREEE in the germline V gene (reference sequence). CDR3 bases: TGTGCCAGCAGCTTGGTAGGGGGCTCGGCTGGAAACACCATATATTTT. It codes for CASSLVGGSAGNTIYF.

This clone has a single count. J is TRBJ2-1 and V is TRBV7-3; unclear D gene. There are 15 residues in the CDR3. Germline V CDR1 and CDR2: SGHTA, FQGTGA. The germline V and J ends were trimmed by 0 bases and 4 bases, with 10 bases remaining between them. The chain's CDR3 is CASSLTLGPYNEQFF. In DNA form, the CDR3 reads TGTGCCAGCAGCTTAACTTTGGGCCCTTACAATGAGCAGTTCTTC. Full variable domain (missing parts from reference TRBV7-3 and TRBJ2-1): GAGVSQTPSNKVTEKGKYVELRCDPISGHTALYWYRQSLGQGPEFLIYFQGTGAADDSGLPNDRFFAVRPEGSVSTLKIQRTERGDSAVYLCASSLTLGPYNEQFFGPGTRLTVL.

V gene TRBV6-1 combines with J gene TRBJ2-1; 8 nucleotides line up with TRBD2. With 5 bases clipped from V and 7 bases from J, the junction kept 7 bases outside the gene matches. This CDR3 region has 14 residues. Per the germline V gene, CDR1 is MNHNS and CDR2 is SASEGT. Here the CDR3 reads CASSPLAGVNEQFF. DNA of the CDR3: TGTGCCAGCAGTCCGCTAGCGGGCGTGAATGAGCAGTTCTTC.

CDR3 sequence (DNA): TGTGCCAGCAGCTTGACAGGGTCTACTGAAGCTTTCTTT. Translated: CASSLTGSTEAFF. V gene TRBV5-5 combines with J gene TRBJ1-1, with a tentative D call TRBD1 (6 bases). This CDR3 is built from 13 residues. Germline V gene data show CDR1 as SGHKS and CDR2 as YYEKEE (reference sequence). The V end was cut by 1 base, the J end by 5 bases, with 9 bases between.

CDR3 sequence reads: CASISGGEQYF. CDR3 in DNA: TGTGCCAGCATATCGGGGGGCGAGCAGTACTTC. This chain connects TRBV27 to TRBJ2-7; 7 bases line up with TRBD2. The CDR3 consists of 11 residues. J was trimmed by 6 bases and V by 7 bases; bases with no gene match: 3. Per the germline V gene, CDR1 is MNHEY and CDR2 is SMNVEV (reference sequence).

A single count supports this clone. The chain is built from TRBV21-1 and TRBJ2-5; the D call in the table, TRBD2, was not verified against the DNA. TRBV21-1 is a known pseudogene. The length of the CDR3 is 15 residues. This CDR3 is CASSGQRVGCETQYF. The DNA for the CDR3 is TGTGCCAGCAGCGGGCAGAGGGTTGGGTGCGAGACCCAGTACTTC.

The rearrangement uses TRBV4-1 and TRBJ2-1; TRBD2 agrees at 8 bases. V trimming: 3 bases; J trimming: 5 bases; junction bases outside the gene matches: 9. This CDR3 is built from 16 residues. Germline CDR1 reads MGHRA; CDR2 reads YSYEKL. DNA for the CDR3: TGCGCCAGCAGCCAGTTCGGGGGGGTCGCCGACAATGAGCAGTTCTTC. It yields the protein CASSQFGGVADNEQFF.

The chain links TRBV30 to TRBJ1-3; weak D call: TRBD1 (5 bases). The CDR3 sequence is 13 residues long. The germline V gene encodes CDR1 GTSNPN and CDR2 SVGIG (reference sequence). The V and J ends lost 5 bases and 2 bases respectively, with 10 bases between them. The DNA of the CDR3 is TGTGCCTGGGTAGGACAAGCTGGAAACACCATATATTTT. It encodes CAWVGQAGNTIYF.

The chain combines TRBV11-3 with TRBJ2-7; tentatively, D is TRBD1 or TRBD2 (5 bases each). The V gene lost 5 bases and the J gene lost 4 bases, with 12 bases spanning the gap. CDR1 is SGHNT and CDR2 is YENEEA in the germline V gene. The CDR3 contains 13 residues. The CDR3 DNA sequence: TGTGCCAGCAGCCGAGGGGTCTGGTACGAGCAGTACTTC. As protein: CASSRGVWYEQYF.

This chain links TRBV28 with TRBJ2-7; D is undetermined. CDR3 size: 13 residues. Germline V gene data show CDR1 as MDHEN and CDR2 as SYDVKM. V lost 5 bases to trimming and J lost 3 bases, with 11 bases between them. The CDR3 spells CASSPIPGYEQYF. CDR3 bases: TGTGCCAGCAGTCCCATCCCGGGCTACGAGCAGTACTTC.

This rearrangement joins TRBV6-4 to TRBJ2-6, with D perhaps TRBD1 or TRBD2 (6 bases each). CDR3 length equals 15 residues. Trimming removed 2 bases at V and 4 bases at J, with 9 bases between. Germline values: CDR1 MRHNA, CDR2 SNTAGT. The CDR3 reads CASSDGGLGANVLTF. The CDR3 nucleotides read TGTGCCAGCAGTGACGGGGGGCTCGGGGCCAACGTCCTGACTTTC.